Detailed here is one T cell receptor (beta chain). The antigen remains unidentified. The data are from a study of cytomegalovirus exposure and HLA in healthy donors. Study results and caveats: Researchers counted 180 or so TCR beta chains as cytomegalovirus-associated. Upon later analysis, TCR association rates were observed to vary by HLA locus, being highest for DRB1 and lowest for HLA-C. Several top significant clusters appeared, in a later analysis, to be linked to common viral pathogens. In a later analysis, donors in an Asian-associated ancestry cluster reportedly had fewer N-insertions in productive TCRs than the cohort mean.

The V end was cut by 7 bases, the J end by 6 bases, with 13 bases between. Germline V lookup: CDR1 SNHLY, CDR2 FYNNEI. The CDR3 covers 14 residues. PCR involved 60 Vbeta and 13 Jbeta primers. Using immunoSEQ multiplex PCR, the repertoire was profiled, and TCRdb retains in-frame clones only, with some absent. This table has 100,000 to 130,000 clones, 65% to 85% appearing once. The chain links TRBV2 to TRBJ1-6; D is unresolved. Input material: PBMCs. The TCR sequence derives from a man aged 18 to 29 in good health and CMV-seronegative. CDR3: CASTDPGSNSPLHF. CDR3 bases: TGTGCCAGCACCGACCCTGGGAGTAATTCACCCCTCCACTTT. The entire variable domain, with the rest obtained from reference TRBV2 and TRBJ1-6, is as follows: EPEVTQTPSHQVTQMGQEVILRCVPISNHLYFYWYRQILGQKVEFLVSFYNNEISEKSEIFDDQFSVERPDGSNFTLKIRSTKLEDSAMYFCASTDPGSNSPLHFGNGTRLTVT.